A single sample is the source of the 20 T cell receptor beta chains below, sequenced in a study of tumor and adjacent non-tumor tissue in lung cancer. The library came from three nested PCR rounds adapted from ARM-PCR protocols. MiXCR, run by TCRdb on the multiplex PCR reads, gives a single entry per CDR3 protein. The sample lists approximately 68,000 distinct CDR3 sequences, around 80% occurring once. This sample's RNA came from whole unsorted tissue. This non-tumor lung sample came from over 3 cm beyond the tumor edge. The sequenced material came from distant non-tumor lung tissue. These receptors all come from a man aged 55 to 70 with non-small cell lung cancer.

A note on this clonotype: Given a much more abundant clone one base away, this may be a read error. The chain couples TRBV5-1 to TRBJ2-1, with 9 bases identical to TRBD1. The germline gives CDR1 SGHRS, CDR2 YFSETQ. The CDR3 runs 14 residues. In DNA form, the CDR3 reads TGCGCCAGCAGCCCCGGGACAGGGAGCAATGTGCAGTTCTTC. Translated, it gives CASSPGTGSNVQFF.

On this clonotype: One end of the junction does not line up with germline, which may come from a read error. The genes are TRBV5-5 and TRBJ1-1; D uncertain. The germline V gene has CDR1 SGHKS and CDR2 YYEKEE (reference sequence). This CDR3 is built from 14 residues. CDR3: CASSLAQEVTEAFF. Here the CDR3 DNA reads TGTGCCAGCAGCTTGGCCCAAGAGGTCACTGAAGCCTTCTTT.

Remarks on this clonotype: At one end, the junction sequence differs from germline, possibly due to a read error. V is TRBV6-6 and J is TRBJ2-7; the D call may be TRBD1 or TRBD2 (5 bases each). The V gene's germline CDR1 is MNHNY and CDR2 SVGAGI (reference sequence). The CDR3 consists of 13 residues. CDR3 DNA: TGTGCCAGCAGTTTCCCGACGCCGGGGCAGCCAAGCTTC. Encoded protein: CASSFPTPGQPSF.

A note on this clonotype: The junction differs from germline at one of its ends, possibly a read error. The chain uses TRBV5-4 and TRBJ2-1; 7 bases are shared with TRBD1. CDR3 length equals 15 residues. CDR1 SGHNT and CDR2 YYREEE come from the germline V gene (reference sequence). This CDR3 is CASSSSQGFMYEHFF. CDR3 nucleotide sequence: TGTGCCAGCAGCTCCTCACAGGGGTTCATGTATGAGCATTTCTTC.

This clonotype is a singleton in its sample. The chain carries TRBV24-1 and TRBJ2-1; TRBD2 aligns across 12 bases. Germline CDR1 is KGHDR and CDR2 is SFDVKD. The CDR3 is 16 residues long. V shed 8 bases and J 7 bases; nucleotides not matched to a gene: 11. The CDR3 region is CATNDTTSGSVNEQFF. The CDR3 region has the DNA TGTGCCACCAATGACACGACTAGCGGGAGTGTTAATGAGCAGTTCTTC.

With respect to this clonotype: One end of the junction fails to match germline, which may point to a read error. V is TRBV28 and J is TRBJ2-1; 7 bases agree with TRBD2. CDR3 length: 14 residues. Germline CDR1 is MDHEN and CDR2 is SYDVKM. The CDR3 DNA sequence: TGTGCCAGCGGTTCTAGCGGTGCCTACAATGAACAGTTCTTC. Translation gives CASGSSGAYNEQFF.

This sequence joins TRBV7-6 and TRBJ2-4, with 9 bases matching TRBD1. CDR1 is SGHVS and CDR2 is FNYEAQ in the germline V gene. Unmatched junction bases numbered 11, after V lost 5 bases and J lost 3 bases. The CDR3 length is 17 residues. DNA of the CDR3: TGTGCCAGCAGCCAAGGGGGACAGGGCGAAAGCAAAAACATTCAGTACTTC. Residues: CASSQGGQGESKNIQYF.

As regards this clonotype: The conserved phenylalanine or tryptophan normally closing the CDR3 is absent here, so this likely arose from a read error. The chain carries TRBV29-1 and TRBJ2-3; D possibly corresponds to TRBD2 (6 bases). CDR3 length: 13 residues. The V and J ends lost 6 bases and 6 bases respectively, with 16 bases between them. CDR1 and CDR2 (germline): SQVTM, ANQGSEA. The CDR3 region is CSVGERVADTQYS. The CDR3 DNA reads TGCAGCGTCGGAGAGCGGGTTGCTGATACGCAGTATTCC.

Of note for this clonotype: A much larger clone is a single base away; this may be a read error. V usage is TRBV7-8 and J usage is TRBJ2-5, with D perhaps TRBD1 (6 bases). Germline assignment: CDR1 SGHVS and CDR2 FQNEAQ. There are 11 residues in the CDR3. The CDR3 reads CVSSRGETQYF. The CDR3 nucleotides read TGTGTCAGCAGCAGGGGAGAGACCCAGTACTTC.

This clonotype came up a few times. The germline gene is not matched at one end of the junction; a read error may be the cause. This sequence joins TRBV6-2 or TRBV6-3 and TRBJ1-4; D is ambiguous. CDR1 and CDR2 from the germline V gene are MNHEY and SVGEGT. This CDR3 spans 15 amino acids. CDR3 protein: CASSYFHEDGEKLLF. The DNA of the CDR3 is TGTGCCAGCAGTTACTTTCATGAGGACGGGGAAAAACTGCTTTTT.

Of note for this clonotype: The missing conserved phenylalanine or tryptophan at the end of this CDR3 makes a read error likely. The DNA is omitted, as the CDR3 cannot be located on it reliably, and the CDR3 follows TCRdb's listing. The chain joins TRBV6-2 or TRBV6-3 to TRBJ2-1; the tabulated D call, TRBD1, remains unverified against the DNA. Germline V gives CDR1 MNHEY, CDR2 SVGEGT. The CDR3 contains 14 residues when both ends are counted. This CDR3 reads CASCRQGSYIEEFL.

This clonotype is a singleton in its sample. One junction end does not reproduce the germline sequence, and a read error may be involved. The chain recombines TRBV6-1 with TRBJ1-5; tentative D call: TRBD1 (6 bases). This CDR3 has 15 amino acids. Germline CDR1 and CDR2: MNHNS and SASEGT. CDR3 sequence reads: CASSEGGAGNQPQHF. Written as DNA, the CDR3 is TGCGCCAGCAGTGAAGGGGGGGCGGGCAATCAGCCCCAGCATTTT.

V and J are TRBV6-5 and TRBJ1-2; the match to TRBD1 covers 8 bases. V lost 10 bases and J lost 7; bases outside the gene matches: 11. Germline V gives CDR1 MNHEY, CDR2 SVGAGI. CDR3 length equals 13 residues. This CDR3 is CANGYGTGSGYTF. The CDR3 region has the DNA TGTGCCAACGGTTACGGGACAGGCAGTGGCTACACCTTC.

This chain links TRBV6-5 with TRBJ2-1, with 10 nucleotides matching TRBD2. The V gene's germline CDR1 is MNHEY and CDR2 SVGAGI. The V and J ends lost 0 bases and 0 bases, in that order; junction bases with no gene match: 11. There are 20 residues in the CDR3. For the CDR3, the DNA is TGTGCCAGCAGTTACTCGATACTAGCGGGAACACTGAGCTCCTACAATGAGCAGTTCTTC. It translates to CASSYSILAGTLSSYNEQFF.

The V gene is TRBV20-1, the J gene TRBJ1-1; TRBD1 aligns across 9 bases. Germline CDR1 reads DFQATT; CDR2 reads SNEGSKA (reference sequence). Unmatched junction bases numbered 6, after V lost 7 bases and J lost 6 bases. The CDR3 has 12 residues. The CDR3 sequence: CSVRDRDAEAFF. CDR3 sequence (DNA): TGCAGTGTGCGGGACAGGGACGCTGAAGCTTTCTTT.

This clonotype was counted a single time. This chain links TRBV11-1 with TRBJ2-7; D is ambiguous. The V and J ends lost 2 bases and 8 bases respectively, with 13 bases between them. The CDR3 has 13 residues. Germline lookup yields CDR1 SGHAT and CDR2 FQDESV (reference sequence). The CDR3 nucleotides are TGTGCCAGCAGCTTAAATATTTACTTCAAGCAGTACTTC. It codes for CASSLNIYFKQYF.

In this sample, this clonotype turned up once. The rearrangement links TRBV6-1 to TRBJ1-6; D is uncertain. This CDR3 comprises 16 residues. The V end lost 5 bases, the J end lost 7 bases, and 18 bases lay between the germline ends. CDR1 and CDR2 from the germline V gene are MNHNS and SASEGT. The DNA for the CDR3 is TGTGCCAGCAGTCCATTCGGGGTGCGCCCGAATTCACCCCTCCACTTT. It translates to CASSPFGVRPNSPLHF.

This clonotype showed up just once. Being one base from a much bigger clone, this may be a read error. The J gene is TRBJ2-7, the V gene TRBV28, with TRBD2 matching 12 bases. This CDR3 has 15 amino acids. Per germline, CDR1 MDHEN and CDR2 SYDVKM. The CDR3 protein is CGSSLRTSGAYEQYF. The CDR3 DNA follows: TGTGGCAGCAGTTTACGGACTAGCGGGGCCTACGAGCAGTACTTC.

In regard to this clonotype: An end of the junction does not agree with germline; a read error may underlie this. The V and J genes are TRBV28 and TRBJ2-1, with D perhaps given as TRBD1 or TRBD2 (5 bases each). Germline V lookup: CDR1 MDHEN, CDR2 SYDVKM. This CDR3 contains 14 residues. The CDR3 here is CACSLGGTYNEQFF. CDR3 DNA: TGTGCCTGCAGCTTGGGTGGGACGTACAATGAGCAGTTCTTC.

The sample holds many counts of this clonotype. This rearrangement joins TRBV5-1 to TRBJ2-7; 9 bases fit TRBD2. J lost 5 bases, V lost 0 bases, and 9 bases had no gene match. Germline V CDR1 and CDR2: SGHRS, YFSETQ. The length of the CDR3 is 16 residues. The CDR3 bases are TGCGCCAGCAGCTTGGGGGTAGCGGGAGATACGGACGAGCAGTACTTC. As protein: CASSLGVAGDTDEQYF.